The present entry profiles one T cell receptor (beta chain) with its context. The specificity of this receptor is unknown. The junction differs from germline at one of its ends, possibly a read error. The data are from a study of tumor-infiltrating lymphocytes in primary liver carcinoma (dated by TCRdb to about 2017). Some background on the complete study: Surgical resection was performed in China between 2015 and early 2016 on 5 or 6 patients with histopathologically diagnosed primary liver carcinoma. Hepatocellular carcinoma (four) or combined HCC and intrahepatic cholangiocarcinoma (one) was present in the five patients, who were three men and two women aged 30 to 69 years. The five patients had tumors of stage T1-T3 N0M0, with maximum diameters ranging from 4.2 to 10 cm. Roughly 3.65 to 7.5 million productive TCRbeta reads were obtained per sample, and no significant difference in read depth was found between tissue types. TCRbeta repertoire sequencing, expression microarrays and whole-exome sequencing were combined in the study across five regions of each liver tumor, with adjacent normal tissue and blood also included. A total of 35 or so specimens from 5 patients underwent TCRbeta repertoire sequencing, comprising around 25 tumor regions, 5 adjacent noncancerous liver tissues and 5 peripheral blood samples. High reproducibility was observed for the technical replicate repertoires, with mean shared-clone rates roughly 0.89 and correlation coefficients above 0.95. Study-wide findings and limitations: Because only the TCR beta chain was sequenced and unpaired alpha chains were not captured, true repertoire diversity is likely underestimated. Comparison of CD4+ and CD8+ T cell repertoires was precluded by the use of bulk unsorted samples. Only a few patients were included in the study, and the authors note that the findings should be validated in a larger study. Repertoire overlap was found to be higher between tumor regions (mean around 35%) than between tumor-adjacent (17%) or tumor-blood (about 15%) pairs, consistent with antigen-driven expansion. The top 250 clones accounted for a significantly greater share of the repertoire in tumors than in blood (p = 0.039).

Blood RNA was extracted from unsorted whole blood using TRIzol reagent, and germline DNA was obtained with the DNeasy Blood & Tissue kit. At the time of sampling, the patients had chronic HBV infection and had not received any treatment. Before surgery, around 4.2 milliliters of peripheral blood were collected into K2EDTA tubes. Reading the germline V gene gives CDR1 MGHRA and CDR2 YSYEKL. The CDR3 contains 15 residues, cysteine and phenylalanine counted. The DNA shown is the 45-base CDR3, in frame from base 1. Using a constant-region primer and ProtoScript II reverse transcriptase, TCRbeta-specific cDNA was reverse-transcribed from 500 ng total RNA. Construction of the TCRbeta libraries relied on three nested rounds of multiplex PCR, following a slightly modified ARM-PCR procedure. Each of the first two PCR rounds ran for approximately 10 cycles using multiplex TRBV1-TRBV30 forward primers together with a Cbeta reverse primer. A final 25-cycle PCR with Deep VentR polymerase added sample barcodes and Illumina adapters. Before sequencing, amplicons of 200-500 bp were gel-purified using a QIAquick gel extraction kit. TCRbeta amplicons were sequenced on an Illumina HiSeq 2500 with 250-bp paired-end reads. From the authors' description of their analysis: To recover full CDR3 sequences, reads were quality-trimmed using Trimmomatic v0.33 and paired reads were then merged using FLASH v1.2.11. V, D and J germline segments were assigned to the rearranged TCRbeta sequences using MiGEC v1.2.1b. Clonotype statistics and Shannon-Wiener diversity indices were calculated with VDJtools v1.0.0. To cut down on sampling bias, every analysis after diversity analysis relied on just the 250 most abundant clonotypes from each sample. In TCRdb, the public reads were trimmed at Q25 with fastp and aligned with MiXCR, with productive beta chains retained. Each record represents a unique CDR3 protein, reported with the most common genes and DNA among its rows. TCRdb assigned the V and J calls; the authors' analysis was not used. The sample table lists approximately 330,000 distinct CDR3 sequences, 65% of them with a count of one. The biggest ten clones account for roughly 6% of the sample.

Input material: peripheral blood. The TCR originated in a man aged 40-55 years with primary liver carcinoma and hepatitis B virus infection. Rearrangement joined TRBV4-1 to TRBJ2-1, with 7 junctional bases fitting TRBD2. The bases read TGCGCCAGTAGCCAACAAGCGGGGAGATACAATGAGCAGTTCTTC. Its coded protein is CASSQQAGRYNEQFF.